This T cell receptor beta chain was profiled in a study of identical twins. Each CDR3 protein is one row after TCRdb ran MiXCR on the 5' RACE reads. The sample shows over 500,000 distinct CDR3 sequences, about 20% of them seen only once. CDR1 DFQATT and CDR2 SNEGSKA come from the germline V gene (reference sequence). The CDR3 extends over 14 amino acids. Trimming took 5 bases from V and 5 from J; bases not matched to a gene: 6. This clonotype was observed a few times. The data also belong to a second study, concerning T cells expressing NK-cell markers.

This sequence joins TRBV20-1 and TRBJ2-1, with 10 bases fitting TRBD1. The sample comprised CD4+ T cells sorted from blood. The receptor was derived from a woman under 30 in good health. CDR3: CSAQRGTGDNEQFF. Here the CDR3 DNA reads TGCAGTGCTCAGAGGGGGACAGGGGACAATGAGCAGTTCTTC.